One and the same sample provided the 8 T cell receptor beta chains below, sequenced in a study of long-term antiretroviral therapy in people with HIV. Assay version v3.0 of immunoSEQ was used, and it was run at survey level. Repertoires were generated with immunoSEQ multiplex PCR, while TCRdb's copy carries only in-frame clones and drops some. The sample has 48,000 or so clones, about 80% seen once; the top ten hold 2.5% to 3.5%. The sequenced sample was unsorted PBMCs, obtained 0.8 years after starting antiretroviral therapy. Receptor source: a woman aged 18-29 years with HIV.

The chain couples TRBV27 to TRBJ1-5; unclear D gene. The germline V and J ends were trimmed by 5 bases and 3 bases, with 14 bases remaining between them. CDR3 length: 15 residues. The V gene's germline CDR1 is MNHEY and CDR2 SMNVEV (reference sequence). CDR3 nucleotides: TGTGCCAGCAGTGATACGTGGGTGGCCAATCAGCCCCAGCATTTT. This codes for CASSDTWVANQPQHF.

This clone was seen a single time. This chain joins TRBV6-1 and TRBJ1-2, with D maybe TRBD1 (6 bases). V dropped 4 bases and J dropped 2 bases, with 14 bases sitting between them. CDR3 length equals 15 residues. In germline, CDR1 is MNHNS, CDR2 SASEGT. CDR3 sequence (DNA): TGTGCCAGCAGTGCGGACAGATCGGAAAACTATGGCTACACCTTC. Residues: CASSADRSENYGYTF.

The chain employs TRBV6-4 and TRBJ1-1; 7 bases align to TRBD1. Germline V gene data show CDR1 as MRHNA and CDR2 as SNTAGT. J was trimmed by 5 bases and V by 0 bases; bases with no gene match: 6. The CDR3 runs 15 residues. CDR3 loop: CASSDSSRGFTEAFF. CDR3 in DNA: TGTGCCAGCAGTGACTCGAGCAGGGGGTTTACTGAAGCTTTCTTT.

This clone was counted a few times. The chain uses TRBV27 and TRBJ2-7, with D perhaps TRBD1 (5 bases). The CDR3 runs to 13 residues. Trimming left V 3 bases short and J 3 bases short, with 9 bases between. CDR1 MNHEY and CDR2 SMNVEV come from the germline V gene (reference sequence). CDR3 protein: CASSFSTGYEQYF. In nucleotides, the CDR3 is TGTGCCAGCAGTTTTAGCACAGGCTACGAGCAGTACTTC.

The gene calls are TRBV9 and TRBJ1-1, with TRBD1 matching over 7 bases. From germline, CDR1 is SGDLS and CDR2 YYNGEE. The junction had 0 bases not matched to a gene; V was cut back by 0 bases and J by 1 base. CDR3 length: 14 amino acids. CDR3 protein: CASSVGDRNTEAFF. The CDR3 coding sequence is TGTGCCAGCAGCGTAGGGGACAGGAACACTGAAGCTTTCTTT.

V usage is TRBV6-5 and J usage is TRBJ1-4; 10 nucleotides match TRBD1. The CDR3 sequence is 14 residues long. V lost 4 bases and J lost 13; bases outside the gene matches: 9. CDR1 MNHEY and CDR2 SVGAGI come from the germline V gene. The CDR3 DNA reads TGTGCCAGCAGTTCCGGGACAGGGGCCCTTTTACTGTTTTTT. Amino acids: CASSSGTGALLLFF.

The CDR3 DNA follows: TGTGCCAGCAGCTTTGAGGGGGGGAATGAGCAGTTCTTC. Encoded protein: CASSFEGGNEQFF. The chain recombines TRBV11-3 with TRBJ2-1, with a possible D match to TRBD2 (7 bases). Trimming took off 3 bases at V and 7 bases at J, with 10 bases between the two ends. Germline values: CDR1 SGHNT, CDR2 YENEEA. The CDR3 spans 13 residues.

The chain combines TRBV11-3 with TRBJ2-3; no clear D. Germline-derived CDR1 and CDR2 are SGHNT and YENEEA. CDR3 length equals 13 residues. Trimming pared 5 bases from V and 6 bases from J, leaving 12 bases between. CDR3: CASSIGSSDTQYF. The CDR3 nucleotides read TGTGCCAGCAGCATAGGTAGCTCCGATACGCAGTATTTT.